This T cell receptor (beta chain) comes out of a study of beta chain features in type 1 diabetes. Details on this clone: Its target is unknown.

Findings of the study overall: Significant though moderate, a shortening of TCRB CDR3s appeared in all four CD4+ subsets of Type 1 diabetes patients.

Trimming took 5 bases from V and 0 from J, leaving 15 bases between them. The CDR3 totals 15 residues. Germline lookup yields CDR1 SGDLS and CDR2 YYNGEE. Reverse transcription of all isolated RNA meant that expressed TCRB transcripts were sequenced. TCRdb's copy holds only in-frame clones and misses some; the assay was immunoSEQ multiplex PCR. The data contain under 300,000 clones, about 24% of them seen just once; the ten biggest clones take up about 0.012%. The receptor's source is a woman younger than 45 with type 1 diabetes. The J gene is TRBJ2-7, the V gene TRBV9; possible D gene TRBD2, 6 bases. Input material: naive CD4+ T cells from blood. The DNA for the CDR3 is TGTGCCAGCAGTCCGGGGGTTGCGACCTCCTACGAGCAGTACTTC. Residues: CASSPGVATSYEQYF.